The next 30 T cell receptor beta chains were all read from a single sample in a study of OX40 agonist ivuxolimab in advanced cancers. TCRdb's table, derived via immunoSEQ multiplex PCR, lists solely in-frame clones and lacks some. The sample includes 25,000 to 40,000 clones, 75% to 85% of them seen just once. The specimen was CD4+ or CD8+ T cells sorted from blood, collected in a trial of the OX40 agonist ivuxolimab. Every receptor here comes from an adult with an advanced solid tumor such as melanoma, head and neck, liver or kidney cancer.

The rearrangement joins TRBV6-1 to TRBJ2-5, with 9 positions matching TRBD1. This CDR3 spans 17 amino acids. Germline trimming cut 4 bases from V and 5 bases from J; bases unmatched to any gene: 14. The germline V gene has CDR1 MNHNS and CDR2 SASEGT. The CDR3 DNA reads as TGTGCCAGCAGTGTCCGGGACAGGGTAGGAAAGGGGGAGACCCAGTACTTC. It translates to CASSVRDRVGKGETQYF.

The rearrangement links TRBV11-2 to TRBJ2-7; D might be TRBD1 (6 bases). CDR1 and CDR2 from the germline V gene are SGHAT and FQNNGV. Trimming left V 3 bases short and J 2 bases short, with 11 bases between. The CDR3 extends over 14 amino acids. The CDR3 coding sequence is TGTGCCAGCAGCTTTTACAGGGTACCCTACGAGCAGTACTTC. Protein product: CASSFYRVPYEQYF.

The rearrangement joins TRBV6-5 to TRBJ2-2; D gene unclear. The CDR3 loop spans 13 amino acids. Germline V lookup: CDR1 MNHEY, CDR2 SVGAGI. V shed 7 bases and J shed 4 bases, with 10 bases lying between them. The CDR3 sequence is CASTVFSTGELFF. CDR3 DNA sequence: TGTGCCAGCACTGTGTTTAGCACCGGGGAGCTGTTTTTT.

The chain is built from TRBV9 and TRBJ1-4; D uncertain. CDR1 is SGDLS, CDR2 YYNGEE, per germline. This CDR3 region has 16 residues. The V gene lost 0 bases and the J gene lost 3 bases, with 12 bases spanning the gap. The DNA for the CDR3 is TGTGCCAGCAGCGTAGGGGTAGGGTCGGCTAATGAAAAACTGTTTTTT. Amino acid sequence: CASSVGVGSANEKLFF.

This clone was counted between two and nine times. The CDR3 protein is CASSLSMNTEAFF. In DNA form, the CDR3 reads TGTGCCAGCTCCCTCTCGATGAACACTGAAGCTTTCTTT. This chain uses TRBV7-3 with TRBJ1-1, with D unresolved. Trimming removed 8 bases from V and 0 bases from J, with 10 bases in between. The CDR3 runs 13 residues. Per germline, CDR1 SGHTA and CDR2 FQGTGA.

The rearrangement uses TRBV5-1 and TRBJ2-5; 9 nucleotides agree with TRBD1. The CDR3 has 15 residues. The germline V gene has CDR1 SGHRS and CDR2 YFSETQ. Trimming removed 4 bases from V and 2 bases from J; junction bases left unmatched: 6. The CDR3 spells CASSPGTGFQETQYF. CDR3 sequence (DNA): TGCGCCAGCAGCCCCGGGACAGGGTTTCAAGAGACCCAGTACTTC.

Comment on this clone: At one end the junction does not follow the germline gene, possibly because of a read error. V usage is TRBV20-1 and J usage is TRBJ1-2; D gene unclear. The CDR3 spans 11 residues. Germline assignment: CDR1 DFQATT and CDR2 SNEGSKA (reference sequence). This CDR3 reads CSAGDRYGYTF. The DNA for the CDR3 is TGCAGTGCTGGAGACCGCTATGGCTACACCTTC.

The V and J genes are TRBV2 and TRBJ1-5; D ambiguous. The CDR3 has 18 residues. With 1 base removed from V and 1 base from J, the gap between germline ends came to 17 bases. CDR1 is SNHLY and CDR2 is FYNNEI in the germline V gene. DNA of the CDR3: TGTGCCAGCAGTGAAGGCGGGTTCCGGGGTTTGAGCAATCAGCCCCAGCATTTT. Amino acids: CASSEGGFRGLSNQPQHF.

This chain uses TRBV28 with TRBJ2-7; D is possibly TRBD1 (6 bases). V gave up 2 bases and J gave up 8 bases, with 16 bases separating them. CDR1 and CDR2 from the germline V gene are MDHEN and SYDVKM. This CDR3 is 14 amino acids long. CDR3 DNA: TGTGCCAGCAGTTTAATTCGCAGGGGTTCCCAGCAGTACTTC. Encoded protein: CASSLIRRGSQQYF.

The chain uses TRBV6-5 and TRBJ1-1; D is ambiguous. CDR1 is MNHEY, CDR2 SVGAGI, per germline. The V end lost 4 bases, the J end lost 5 bases, and 11 bases lay between the germline ends. The CDR3 consists of 13 residues. CDR3 in DNA: TGTGCCAGCAGTTCCCTTTATCGGACTGAAGCTTTCTTT. As protein: CASSSLYRTEAFF.

The gene calls are TRBV2 and TRBJ1-2; D remains unclear. The CDR3 extends over 15 amino acids. CDR1 SNHLY and CDR2 FYNNEI come from the germline V gene. Between the trimmed V and J ends, which lost 0 bases and 4 bases, there was a span of 12 bases. The CDR3 here is CASSEAYGLGYGYTF. The DNA of the CDR3 is TGTGCCAGCAGTGAAGCGTATGGCCTCGGCTATGGCTACACCTTC.

The rearrangement uses TRBV27 and TRBJ1-2; 7 bases align to TRBD1. J was trimmed by 8 bases and V by 6 bases; bases with no gene match: 9. Looked up from germline, CDR1 is MNHEY and CDR2 is SMNVEV (reference sequence). The CDR3 extends over 13 amino acids. CDR3 sequence: CASSTDRESGYTF. The CDR3 DNA is TGTGCCAGCAGCACCGACAGGGAATCAGGCTACACCTTC.

The V and J genes are TRBV5-1 and TRBJ1-2; a weak D match, TRBD1 (6 bases). The CDR3 totals 17 residues. Germline lookup yields CDR1 SGHRS and CDR2 YFSETQ. Trimming cost V 3 bases and J 4 bases, with 22 bases left between them. The CDR3 nucleotides are TGCGCCAGCAGCTCCCTTAGGGGGGGCGCGGAAGGCTATGGCTACACCTTC. It translates to CASSSLRGGAEGYGYTF. Looking up the rest from reference TRBV5-1 and TRBJ1-2 gives the full variable domain: KAGVTQTPRYLIKTRGQQVTLSCSPISGHRSVSWYQQTPGQGLQFLFEYFSETQRNKGNFPGRFSGRQFSNSRSEMNVSTLELGDSALYLCASSSLRGGAEGYGYTFGSGTRLTVV.

The chain employs TRBV19 and TRBJ1-4, with D perhaps TRBD1 (6 bases). V dropped 3 bases and J dropped 10 bases, with 15 bases sitting between them. This CDR3 is 14 amino acids long. Looked up from germline, CDR1 is LNHDA and CDR2 is SQIVND (reference sequence). CDR3 in DNA: TGTGCCAGTAGTATCGGTCAGGGGTCTCGAAAACTGTTTTTT. It yields the protein CASSIGQGSRKLFF.

The chain has TRBV28 and TRBJ1-1; D may be TRBD1 (5 bases). This CDR3 contains 15 residues. Trimming shortened V by 6 bases and J by 4 bases, and 18 bases separated the two germline ends. Per germline, CDR1 MDHEN and CDR2 SYDVKM. DNA of the CDR3: TGTGCCAGCAGCTTAAGTCCAGGGTCTGCCACTGAAGCTTTCTTT. Protein sequence: CASSLSPGSATEAFF.

A single count supports this clone. The V gene is TRBV20-1, the J gene TRBJ1-1; D ambiguous. The CDR3 runs to 11 residues. Per the germline V gene, CDR1 is DFQATT and CDR2 is SNEGSKA (reference sequence). The V and J ends lost 3 bases and 3 bases respectively, with 5 bases between them. CDR3 in DNA: TGCAGTGCTAGTAGGGACACTGAAGCTTTCTTT. It translates to CSASRDTEAFF.

The rearrangement uses TRBV27 and TRBJ2-7; D ambiguous. Germline loops: CDR1 MNHEY, CDR2 SMNVEV (reference sequence). The CDR3 loop spans 14 amino acids. V was clipped by 3 bases and J by 2 bases, with 11 bases between them. CDR3 protein: CASSLGHPTYEQYF. The CDR3 region has the DNA TGTGCCAGCAGTTTGGGCCACCCAACCTACGAGCAGTACTTC.

The chain recombines TRBV5-1 with TRBJ1-2; D is possibly TRBD1 (5 bases). Germline values: CDR1 SGHRS, CDR2 YFSETQ. With 3 bases removed from V and 5 bases from J, the gap between germline ends came to 17 bases. The CDR3 loop spans 15 amino acids. CDR3 DNA: TGCGCCAGCAGCTCCGACCCCGGGACGGCTTATGGCTACACCTTC. This gives the protein CASSSDPGTAYGYTF.

A few counts support this clone. The rearrangement joins TRBV27 to TRBJ1-2, with 7 bases identical to TRBD1. V trimming: 5 bases; J trimming: 8 bases; junction bases outside the gene matches: 8. Germline loops: CDR1 MNHEY, CDR2 SMNVEV (reference sequence). CDR3 length equals 13 residues. The CDR3: CASSLRQGQGYTF. The CDR3 nucleotides are TGTGCCAGCAGTCTCCGACAGGGACAAGGCTACACCTTC.

The rearrangement uses TRBV28 and TRBJ1-1; unclear D gene. CDR3 size: 12 residues. Germline values: CDR1 MDHEN, CDR2 SYDVKM. V was clipped by 5 bases and J by 4 bases, with 8 bases between them. The CDR3: CASSVRRTEAFF. The CDR3 nucleotides are TGTGCCAGCAGTGTACGGCGCACTGAAGCTTTCTTT. The complete variable domain, with remaining parts taken from reference TRBV28 and TRBJ1-1, reads DVKVTQSSRYLVKRTGEKVFLECVQDMDHENMFWYRQDPGLGLRLIYFSYDVKMKEKGDIPEGYSVSREKKERFSLILESASTNQTSMYLCASSVRRTEAFFGQGTRLTVV.

The V call is TRBV2, the J call TRBJ1-2; 8 nucleotides agree with TRBD1. Per the germline V gene, CDR1 is SNHLY and CDR2 is FYNNEI. This CDR3 is 14 amino acids long. Trimming cost V 6 bases and J 4 bases; bases outside gene matches: 7. CDR3 DNA: TGTGCCAGCAGGAGGGGACAGGCTTCCTATGGCTACACCTTC. This gives the protein CASRRGQASYGYTF.

This sequence joins TRBV6-1 and TRBJ2-3, with D perhaps being TRBD1 or TRBD2 (5 bases each). Germline CDR1 and CDR2: MNHNS and SASEGT. Trimming took off 8 bases at V and 0 bases at J, with 9 bases between the two ends. The CDR3 is 13 amino acids. For the CDR3, the DNA is TGTGCCAGCGAGGGACCTAGCACAGATACGCAGTATTTT. It yields the protein CASEGPSTDTQYF.

The chain links TRBV6-5 to TRBJ2-3; D perhaps matches TRBD2 (7 bases). The CDR3 spans 15 residues. Germline V CDR1 and CDR2: MNHEY, SVGAGI. Trimming removed 6 bases from V and 5 bases from J, with 18 bases in between. The CDR3 sequence: CASRKGGASVDTQYF. In DNA, the CDR3 is TGTGCCAGCAGGAAGGGGGGGGCTTCCGTAGATACGCAGTATTTT.

The chain links TRBV2 to TRBJ2-7; D call uncertain. The CDR3 runs 14 residues. Germline V gene sequence: CDR1 SNHLY, CDR2 FYNNEI. V was pared by 6 bases and J by 0 bases, with 12 bases between. DNA for the CDR3: TGTGCCAGCAGAGCGAGGTTTACCTCCTACGAGCAGTACTTC. It yields the protein CASRARFTSYEQYF.

The chain recombines TRBV18 with TRBJ2-7, with D perhaps matching TRBD1 or TRBD2 (5 bases each). Germline lookup yields CDR1 KGHSH and CDR2 LQKENI. This CDR3 spans 13 amino acids. Deletions cut 4 bases from V and 6 bases from J, with 13 bases between. CDR3: CASSLGLQGEQYF. CDR3 in DNA: TGTGCCAGCTCACTCGGACTGCAGGGCGAGCAGTACTTC.

Regarding this clone: One junction end does not reproduce the germline sequence, and a read error may be involved. Other nucleotide sequences from this sample produce the same CDR3. The J gene is TRBJ1-1, the V gene TRBV7-2, with D hard to call. This CDR3 comprises 14 residues. In germline, CDR1 is SGHTA, CDR2 FQGNSA. This chain's CDR3 is CASSLNGRNTEAFF. In DNA form, the CDR3 reads TGTGCCAGCAGCTTAAACGGCCGAAACACTGAGGCTTTCTTT.

This clone was seen only a few times. The chain couples TRBV18 to TRBJ1-2, with D perhaps TRBD1 (6 bases). The CDR3 length is 13 residues. The germline V gene encodes CDR1 KGHSH and CDR2 LQKENI. V shed 3 bases and J shed 10 bases, with 15 bases lying between them. The CDR3 here is CASSPGGQGHYTF. The DNA for the CDR3 is TGTGCCAGCTCACCGGGAGGGCAGGGGCACTACACCTTC.

The chain carries TRBV4-1 and TRBJ2-2; D may match TRBD1 or TRBD2 (5 bases each). The V end lost 1 base, the J end lost 6 bases, and 15 bases lay between the germline ends. The CDR3 is 16 residues long. Germline lookup yields CDR1 MGHRA and CDR2 YSYEKL. In DNA form, the CDR3 reads TGCGCCAGCAGCCAAGTTTTGGAGAGAGGGGCCGGGGAGCTGTTTTTT. Translating it yields CASSQVLERGAGELFF.

This chain connects TRBV10-3 to TRBJ1-4; D is perhaps TRBD1 (5 bases). Germline V gene lookup returns CDR1 ENHRY and CDR2 SYGVKD. Trimming removed 6 bases from V and 0 bases from J, with 11 bases in between. This CDR3 spans 15 amino acids. The CDR3 loop is CAIRAGVATNEKLFF. The CDR3 bases are TGTGCCATCAGAGCGGGGGTTGCAACTAATGAAAAACTGTTTTTT.

The gene calls are TRBV11-2 and TRBJ1-1; D is perhaps TRBD1 (6 bases). Germline CDR1 reads SGHAT; CDR2 reads FQNNGV. The CDR3 consists of 13 residues. The V end was cut by 5 bases, the J end by 9 bases, with 16 bases between. The CDR3 spells CASSTGRNTKAFF. The CDR3 nucleotides read TGTGCCAGCAGCACAGGGCGGAACACCAAAGCTTTCTTT.